Listed here is a single T cell receptor (beta chain). TCRdb keeps only in-frame clones here, not all; method: immunoSEQ multiplex PCR. The data hold under 20,000 clones, with around 90% observed a single time. V lost 5 bases, J lost 9 bases, and 8 bases stayed unmatched. CDR1 and CDR2 (germline): SGHTS, YDEGEE. The CDR3 runs to 12 residues. This record belongs to a study of monozygotic twins with cystic fibrosis. The V and J genes are TRBV5-8 and TRBJ2-7; 7 nucleotides match TRBD1. The sequencing input was blood. The TCR originated in a girl under 10 years old with cystic fibrosis. CDR3 DNA: TGTGCCAGCAGTTTCGATCGACAGGGGCAGTACTTC. Amino acid sequence: CASSFDRQGQYF. Drawing the rest from reference TRBV5-8 and TRBJ2-7, the complete variable domain is EAGVTQSPTHLIKTRGQQATLRCSPISGHTSVYWYQQALGLGLQFLLWYDEGEERNRGNFPPRFSGRQFPNYSSELNVNALELEDSALYLCASSFDRQGQYFGPGTRLTVT.